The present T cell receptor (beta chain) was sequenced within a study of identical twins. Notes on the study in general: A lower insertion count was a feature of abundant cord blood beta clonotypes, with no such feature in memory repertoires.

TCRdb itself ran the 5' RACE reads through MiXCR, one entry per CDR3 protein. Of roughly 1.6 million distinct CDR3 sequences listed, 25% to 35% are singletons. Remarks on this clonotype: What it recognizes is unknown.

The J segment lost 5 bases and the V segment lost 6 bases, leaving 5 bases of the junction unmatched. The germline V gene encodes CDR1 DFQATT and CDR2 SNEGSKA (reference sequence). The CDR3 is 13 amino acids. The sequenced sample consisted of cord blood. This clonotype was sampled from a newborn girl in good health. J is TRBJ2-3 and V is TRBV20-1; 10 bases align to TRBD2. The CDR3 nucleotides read TGCAGTGCCCGAGCGGGGGGGGTAGATACGCAGTATTTT. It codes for CSARAGGVDTQYF.